This TCR beta chain derives from a study of monozygotic twins with inflammatory bowel disease (dated by TCRdb to the late 2010s). Context from the whole study: The complete study included about 30 monozygotic twin pairs: 19 IBD-discordant Danish pairs and nine German pairs, of which four were IBD-concordant and five were IBD-discordant. Disease-associated traits were sought mainly through comparisons between IBD patients and their genetically identical healthy co-twins within discordant pairs. Each individual had, on average, about 151 000 unique TCRalpha sequences and 181 000 unique TCRbeta sequences available for analysis. Paper-wide results and their limitations: A decrease in TCRbeta repertoire diversity, as measured by inverse Simpson index, was observed in IBD patients compared with their healthy co-twins. Concordant and discordant twins showed no difference in repertoire similarity, possibly because of limited statistical power. Because patients were on differing immunosuppressive treatments, the repertoires may have picked up extra background noise and inter-individual variability. Distinction between different T cell subtypes could not be achieved in the analysis. IBD patients shared fewer clonotypes with other individuals than healthy twins did, most markedly in patients showing signs of disease activity. The results gave no support for a single strong signal or clonotype linked to IBD.

The germline V gene specifies SGHTA as CDR1 and FQGNSA as CDR2. Including cysteine and phenylalanine, the CDR3 has 15 amino acids. DNA is not recorded here. The library relied on 5' RACE. Preparation of each TCR library used approximately 3.5 ug of total RNA. For each sample, cDNA synthesis with SMARTScribe reverse transcriptase was split into eight separate reactions. During cDNA synthesis, template switching introduced unique molecular identifiers that contained a 6-nucleotide sample barcode. TCRalpha and TCRbeta cDNA was amplified in two nested PCRs of around 15 and 10 cycles, and bead purification was carried out after each PCR. Before amplification, the cDNA was treated with uracil DNA-glycosylase and purified using the QIAquick PCR purification kit. The second PCR added Illumina TruSeq-compatible adapters along with sample-specific barcodes. TapeStation and Qubit were used to check library quality and concentration, and 5 ng of each library went into the pool. Sequencing of pooled libraries was carried out on an Illumina HiSeq2500 single-index Rapid Run using 2 x 100 bp reads and custom sequencing primers. In the authors' own workflow: UMI-based consensus assembly with MiGEC version 1.2.6 was used to correct PCR and sequencing errors. MiXCR version 2.1.1 was used to carry out V(D)J alignment, clonotype assembly and CDR3 extraction. To normalise gene usage, clonotype sharing and MAIT/NKT TCR abundance, the top 1000, 10 000 and 20 000 clonotypes in each sample were analysed. After downsampling to 27 000 UMIs, diversity was calculated as the inverse Simpson index using the vegan R package. Paired Mann-Whitney U tests were applied to discordant twin pairs, and Benjamini-Hochberg correction was used for multiple testing. TCRdb reprocessed the reads, reporting each CDR3 protein sequence once and no DNA. None of the V and J calls come from the authors' own analysis; TCRdb made them. The table for this sample records about 99,000 distinct CDR3 sequences. The ten largest clones capture roughly 1.8% of the sample.

From each donor, a roughly 2.5 ml peripheral blood sample was drawn into PAXgene tubes and stored at -80 degrees C. Total RNA was isolated from whole blood with the PAXgene blood miRNA kit on an automated QIAcube, without T cell sorting. Peripheral blood from monozygotic twin pairs who were concordant or discordant for inflammatory bowel disease underwent deep TCRalpha and TCRbeta repertoire profiling using unique molecular barcoding. Smoking habits were recorded for all twin pairs, and individuals were classified as current, former or never smokers. A word on this clonotype: No antigen is known for it.

This receptor chain uses TRBV7-2 and TRBJ1-6; TCRdb designates TRBD1, a call that cannot be tested without DNA. Sample: blood. The sequence was obtained from a human donor with ulcerative colitis or Crohn's disease, or a healthy co-twin of an affected twin (not recorded which). The CDR3: CASSTFSGQNSPLHF.